The entry below describes one T cell receptor beta chain. The CDR3 totals 14 residues. V lost 9 bases to trimming and J lost 6 bases; unmatched junction nucleotides: 7. The germline V gene encodes CDR1 MNHEY and CDR2 SVGAGI. The sample belongs to a study of control samples from healthy donors and cancer patients. Assay: immunoSEQ multiplex PCR; the TCRdb copy retains only in-frame clones and omits some. The repertoire holds approximately 150,000 clones, with about nine tenths as singletons. The clonotype originates from a middle-aged woman in good health. V is TRBV6-5 and J is TRBJ2-7; TRBD2 matches at 14 bases. The sample comprised blood. The CDR3 here is CASRAGLAGAEQYF. The CDR3 region has the DNA TGTGCCAGTCGAGCGGGACTAGCGGGGGCCGAGCAGTACTTC.